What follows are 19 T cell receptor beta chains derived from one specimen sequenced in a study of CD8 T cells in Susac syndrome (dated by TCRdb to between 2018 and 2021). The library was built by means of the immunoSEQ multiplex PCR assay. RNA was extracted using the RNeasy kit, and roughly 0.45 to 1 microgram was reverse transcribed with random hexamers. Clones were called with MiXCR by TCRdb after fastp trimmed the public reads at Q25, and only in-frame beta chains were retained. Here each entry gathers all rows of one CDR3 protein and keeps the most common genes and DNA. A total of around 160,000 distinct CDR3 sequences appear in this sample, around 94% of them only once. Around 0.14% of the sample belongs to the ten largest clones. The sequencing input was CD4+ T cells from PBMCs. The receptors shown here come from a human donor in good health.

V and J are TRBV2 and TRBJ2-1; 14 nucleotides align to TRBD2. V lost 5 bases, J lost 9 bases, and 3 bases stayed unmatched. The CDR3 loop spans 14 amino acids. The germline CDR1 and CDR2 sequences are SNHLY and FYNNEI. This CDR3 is CASSWTSGGSEQFF. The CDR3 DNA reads TGTGCCAGCAGTTGGACTAGCGGGGGGAGTGAGCAGTTCTTC.

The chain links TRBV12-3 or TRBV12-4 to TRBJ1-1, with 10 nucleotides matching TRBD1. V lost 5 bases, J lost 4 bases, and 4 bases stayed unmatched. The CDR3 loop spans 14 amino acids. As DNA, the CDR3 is TGTGCCAGCAGTCCCAGGACAGGGGGCACTGAAGCTTTCTTT. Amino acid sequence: CASSPRTGGTEAFF.

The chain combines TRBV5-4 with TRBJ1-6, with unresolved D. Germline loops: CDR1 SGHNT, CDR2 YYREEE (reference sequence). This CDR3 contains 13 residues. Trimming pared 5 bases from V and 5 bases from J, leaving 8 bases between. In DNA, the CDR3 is TGTGCCAGCAGTTCTGACCATAATTCACCCCTCCACTTT. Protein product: CASSSDHNSPLHF.

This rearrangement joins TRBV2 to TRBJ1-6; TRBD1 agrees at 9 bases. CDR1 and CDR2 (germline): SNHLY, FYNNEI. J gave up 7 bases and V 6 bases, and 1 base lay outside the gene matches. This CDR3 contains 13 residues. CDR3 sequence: CASRGTGNSPLHF. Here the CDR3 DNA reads TGTGCCAGCAGGGGGACAGGGAATTCACCCCTCCACTTT.

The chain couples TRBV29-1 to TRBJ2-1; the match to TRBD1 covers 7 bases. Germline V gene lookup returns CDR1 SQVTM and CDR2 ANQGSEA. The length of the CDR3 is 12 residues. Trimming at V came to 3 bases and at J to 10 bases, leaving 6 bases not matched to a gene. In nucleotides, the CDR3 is TGCAGCGTTGACTGGGGGACAGCGGAGCAGTTCTTC. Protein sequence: CSVDWGTAEQFF.

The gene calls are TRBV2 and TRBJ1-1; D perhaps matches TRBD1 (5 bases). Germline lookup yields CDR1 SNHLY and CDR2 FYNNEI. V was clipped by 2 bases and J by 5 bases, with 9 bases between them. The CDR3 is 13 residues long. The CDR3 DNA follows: TGTGCCAGCAGTGAACTGTGGGGGACTGAAGCTTTCTTT. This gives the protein CASSELWGTEAFF.

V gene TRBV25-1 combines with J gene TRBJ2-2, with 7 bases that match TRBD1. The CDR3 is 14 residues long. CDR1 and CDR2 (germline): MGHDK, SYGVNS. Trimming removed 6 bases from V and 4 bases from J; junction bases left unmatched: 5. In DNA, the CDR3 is TGTGCCAGCAGCCCAGGGACAGCCACCGGGGAGCTGTTTTTT. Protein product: CASSPGTATGELFF.

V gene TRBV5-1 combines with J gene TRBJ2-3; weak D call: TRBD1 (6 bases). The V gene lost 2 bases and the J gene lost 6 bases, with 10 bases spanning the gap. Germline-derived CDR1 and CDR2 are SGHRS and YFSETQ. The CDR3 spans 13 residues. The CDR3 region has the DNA TGCGCCAGCAGCTTCTGGGGGCGGGATACGCAGTATTTT. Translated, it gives CASSFWGRDTQYF.

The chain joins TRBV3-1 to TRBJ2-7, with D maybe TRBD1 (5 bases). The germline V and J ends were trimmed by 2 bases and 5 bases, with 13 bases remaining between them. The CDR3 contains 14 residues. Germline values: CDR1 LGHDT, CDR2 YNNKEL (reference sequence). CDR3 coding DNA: TGTGCCAGCAGCCAATGGGTGGGGCGCCACGAGCAGTACTTC. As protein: CASSQWVGRHEQYF.

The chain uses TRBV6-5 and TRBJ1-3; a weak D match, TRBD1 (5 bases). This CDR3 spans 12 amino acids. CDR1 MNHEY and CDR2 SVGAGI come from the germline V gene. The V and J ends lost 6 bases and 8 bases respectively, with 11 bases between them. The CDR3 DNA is TGTGCCAGCAGGGACGGGACGGACACCATATATTTT. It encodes CASRDGTDTIYF.

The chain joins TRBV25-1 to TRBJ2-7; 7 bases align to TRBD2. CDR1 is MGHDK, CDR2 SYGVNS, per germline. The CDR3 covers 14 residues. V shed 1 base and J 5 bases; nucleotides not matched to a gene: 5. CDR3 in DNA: TGTGCCAGCAGTGAATGGTGGGGGGGGGACGAGCAGTACTTC. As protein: CASSEWWGGDEQYF.

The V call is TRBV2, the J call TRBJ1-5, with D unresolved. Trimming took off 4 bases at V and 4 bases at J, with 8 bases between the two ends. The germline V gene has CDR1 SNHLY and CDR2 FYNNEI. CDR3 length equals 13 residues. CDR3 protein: CASSGAENQPQHF. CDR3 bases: TGTGCCAGCAGTGGGGCGGAGAATCAGCCCCAGCATTTT.

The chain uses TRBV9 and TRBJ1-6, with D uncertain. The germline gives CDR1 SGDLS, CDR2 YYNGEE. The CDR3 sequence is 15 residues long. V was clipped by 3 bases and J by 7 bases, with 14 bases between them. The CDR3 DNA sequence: TGTGCCAGCAGCGCCCGAGCAGAGAGGAATTCACCCCTCCACTTT. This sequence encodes CASSARAERNSPLHF.

The CDR3 loop reads CSARGPGLYYGYTF. Written as DNA, the CDR3 is TGCAGTGCTAGAGGGCCAGGGCTTTACTATGGCTACACCTTC. V gene TRBV20-1 combines with J gene TRBJ1-2; possibly TRBD1 for D (5 bases). CDR1 and CDR2 from the germline V gene are DFQATT and SNEGSKA (reference sequence). V lost 1 base, J lost 3 bases, and 12 bases lay in between. This CDR3 spans 14 amino acids.

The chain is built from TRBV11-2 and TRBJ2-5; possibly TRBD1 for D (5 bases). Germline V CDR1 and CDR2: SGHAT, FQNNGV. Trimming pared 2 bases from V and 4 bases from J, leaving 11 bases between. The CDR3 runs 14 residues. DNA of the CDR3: TGTGCCAGCAGCTTATTTAACAGGCTAGAGACCCAGTACTTC. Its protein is CASSLFNRLETQYF.

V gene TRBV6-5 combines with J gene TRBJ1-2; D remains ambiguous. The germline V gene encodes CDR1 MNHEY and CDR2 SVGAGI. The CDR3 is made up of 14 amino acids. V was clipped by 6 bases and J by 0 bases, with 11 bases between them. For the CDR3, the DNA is TGTGCCAGCAGCCTTGGGCCTTCTAACTATGGCTACACCTTC. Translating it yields CASSLGPSNYGYTF.

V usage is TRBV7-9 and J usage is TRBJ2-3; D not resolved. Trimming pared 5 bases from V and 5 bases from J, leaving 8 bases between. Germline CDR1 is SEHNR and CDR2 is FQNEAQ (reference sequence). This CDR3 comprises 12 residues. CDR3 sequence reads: CASSHYLDTQYF. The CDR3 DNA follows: TGTGCCAGCAGCCATTACTTAGATACGCAGTATTTT.

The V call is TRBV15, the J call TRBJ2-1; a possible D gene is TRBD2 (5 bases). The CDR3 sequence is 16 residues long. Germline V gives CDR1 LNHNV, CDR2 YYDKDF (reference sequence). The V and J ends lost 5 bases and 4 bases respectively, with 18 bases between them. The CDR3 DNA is TGTGCCACCAGCTCCCGGACTTCGTCTGGATACAATGAGCAGTTCTTC. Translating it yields CATSSRTSSGYNEQFF.

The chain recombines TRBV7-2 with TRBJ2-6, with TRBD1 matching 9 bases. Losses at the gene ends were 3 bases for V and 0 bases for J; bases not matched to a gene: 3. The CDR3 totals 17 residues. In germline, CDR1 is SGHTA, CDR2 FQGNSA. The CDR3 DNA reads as TGTGCCAGCAGCTTCGGACAGGGGTACTCTGGGGCCAACGTCCTGACTTTC. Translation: CASSFGQGYSGANVLTF.